What follows are 21 T cell receptor beta chains derived from one specimen sequenced in a study of T cells in Graves' hyperthyroidism and ophthalmopathy (dated by TCRdb to 2018 to 2020). Library construction relied on multiplex PCR. Sequencing used an Illumina HiSeq 2000. The TCR beta CDR3 regions were amplified from RNA transcripts. For the first round of RT-PCR on the TCR CDR3, the HTBI primer set was used together with the Qiagen OneStep RT-PCR kit. In TCRdb, the public reads were trimmed at Q25 with fastp and aligned with MiXCR, with productive beta chains retained. Records with the same CDR3 protein are collapsed into one entry carrying the most frequent genes and DNA. The sample table holds more than 450,000 distinct CDR3 sequences, of which 20% were seen once. In total, the top ten clones hold approximately 50% of the sample. Sequencing input: blood. The receptors shown here come from a man in his forties or fifties with Graves' ophthalmopathy.

This clonotype was counted ten times or more. V usage is TRBV7-3 and J usage is TRBJ2-3, with TRBD2 identical over 9 bases. The germline V gene encodes CDR1 SGHTA and CDR2 FQGTGA. The CDR3 runs 15 residues. Unmatched junction bases numbered 8, after V lost 6 bases and J lost 4 bases. The CDR3 spells CASRSPGLAADTQYF. The DNA of the CDR3 is TGTGCCAGCAGGTCCCCGGGACTAGCTGCAGATACGCAGTATTTT.

In its sample, this clonotype was seen a few times. The genes are TRBV20-1 and TRBJ2-3; TRBD2 agrees at 7 bases. With 2 bases clipped from V and 4 bases from J, the junction kept 3 bases outside the gene matches. The CDR3 has 13 residues. CDR1 and CDR2 (germline): DFQATT, SNEGSKA (reference sequence). CDR3 sequence (DNA): TGCAGTGCTAGACGACGGGAGGCAGATACGCAGTATTTT. Translation gives CSARRREADTQYF.

The chain combines TRBV9 with TRBJ2-4; 9 nucleotides agree with TRBD1. V was clipped by 4 bases and J by 9 bases; unmatched bases: 11. The CDR3 runs 15 residues. In germline, CDR1 is SGDLS, CDR2 YYNGEE. In DNA, the CDR3 is TGTGCCAGCAGCTCGGAGGGACAGGGTGCCGGCATTCAGTACTTC. Translation gives CASSSEGQGAGIQYF.

In its sample, this clonotype was seen a few times. The rearrangement uses TRBV27 and TRBJ2-1, with 7 bases that match TRBD1. V lost 1 base and J lost 4; bases outside the gene matches: 1. Germline CDR1 and CDR2: MNHEY and SMNVEV (reference sequence). The CDR3 has 14 amino acids. As DNA, the CDR3 is TGTGCCAGCAGTTTATTGGGACAGTACAATGAGCAGTTCTTC. As protein: CASSLLGQYNEQFF.

Many counts were recorded for this clonotype. The V gene is TRBV18, the J gene TRBJ1-1, with TRBD1 matching 7 bases. The germline V gene encodes CDR1 KGHSH and CDR2 LQKENI. V shed 6 bases and J 0 bases; nucleotides not matched to a gene: 7. The CDR3 loop spans 15 amino acids. The CDR3 nucleotides read TGTGCCAGCTCGCAGTCCGGGACAGTGAACACTGAAGCTTTCTTT. It is translated as CASSQSGTVNTEAFF.

This clonotype has more than one count but fewer than ten. The chain uses TRBV13 and TRBJ2-5; D gene uncertain. The germline V and J ends were trimmed by 4 bases and 9 bases, with 15 bases remaining between them. There are 13 residues in the CDR3. From germline, CDR1 is PRHDT and CDR2 FYEKMQ (reference sequence). The CDR3 here is CASSWNPHPAQYF. CDR3 DNA: TGTGCCAGCAGCTGGAATCCCCATCCAGCCCAGTACTTC. The complete variable domain, with remaining parts taken from reference TRBV13 and TRBJ2-5, reads AAGVIQSPRHLIKEKRETATLKCYPIPRHDTVYWYQQGPGQDPQFLISFYEKMQSDKGSIPDRFSAQQFSDYHSELNMSSLELGDSALYFCASSWNPHPAQYFGPGTRLLVL.

This rearrangement joins TRBV19 to TRBJ2-7; 12 bases line up with TRBD2. The CDR3 has 17 amino acids. Germline CDR1 and CDR2: LNHDA and SQIVND (reference sequence). V lost 3 bases to trimming and J lost 1 base; unmatched junction nucleotides: 7. This CDR3 reads CASSILTSGSSSYEQYF. The DNA of the CDR3 is TGTGCCAGTAGTATTTTGACTAGCGGGAGTTCGTCCTACGAGCAGTACTTC.

The sample holds a few counts of this clonotype. The genes are TRBV6-2 or TRBV6-3 and TRBJ2-7; 8 positions match TRBD1. After removal of 4 bases from V and 1 base from J, the junction contained 3 bases not matched to a gene. This CDR3 contains 14 residues. Germline V CDR1 and CDR2: MNHEY, SVGEGT. CDR3 amino acids: CASSFRDRSYEQYF. DNA for the CDR3: TGTGCCAGCAGTTTCCGGGACAGGTCCTACGAGCAGTACTTC.

The table lists this clonotype with many counts. This sequence joins TRBV28 and TRBJ1-1; D remains ambiguous. Germline V gene data show CDR1 as MDHEN and CDR2 as SYDVKM. The CDR3 contains 15 residues. V was clipped by 0 bases and J by 1 base, with 9 bases between them. Written as DNA, the CDR3 is TGTGCCAGCAGTTTATGGGTAGGACCGAACACTGAAGCTTTCTTT. Its translation: CASSLWVGPNTEAFF. The whole variable domain, filled in from reference TRBV28 and TRBJ1-1, reads DVKVTQSSRYLVKRTGEKVFLECVQDMDHENMFWYRQDPGLGLRLIYFSYDVKMKEKGDIPEGYSVSREKKERFSLILESASTNQTSMYLCASSLWVGPNTEAFFGQGTRLTVV.

V gene TRBV4-3 combines with J gene TRBJ2-7, with a tentative D call TRBD1 (6 bases). The CDR3 extends over 16 amino acids. Trimming removed 1 base from V and 6 bases from J, with 19 bases in between. The germline CDR1 and CDR2 sequences are LGHNA and YSLEER. CDR3 DNA sequence: TGCGCCAGCAGCCAAGGCACAGGGTCCGGGAAATCCGAGCAGTACTTC. Its protein is CASSQGTGSGKSEQYF.

The chain employs TRBV7-8 and TRBJ2-7, with TRBD2 matching 8 bases. V gave up 2 bases and J gave up 0 bases; unmatched junction bases: 9. The length of the CDR3 is 17 residues. Germline V gives CDR1 SGHVS, CDR2 FQNEAQ. CDR3 DNA sequence: TGTGCCAGCAGCTTACTGCGGGGGGCCCCGAGCTCCTACGAGCAGTACTTC. It encodes CASSLLRGAPSSYEQYF.

This clonotype was observed a single time. This may be a read error, as it is one base from a much larger clone. This chain links TRBV18 with TRBJ2-5; D uncertain. The length of the CDR3 is 14 residues. CDR1 KGHSH and CDR2 LQKENI come from the germline V gene. The CDR3 nucleotides are TGTGTCAGCTCACCAACCGGCCCCCAAGAGACCCAGTACTTC. It specifies CVSSPTGPQETQYF.

This clonotype was detected only a few times. This chain joins TRBV12-3 or TRBV12-4 and TRBJ2-3; 14 bases line up with TRBD2. V trimming: 6 bases; J trimming: 6 bases; junction bases outside the gene matches: 11. The CDR3 is made up of 17 amino acids. The CDR3 DNA is TGTGCCAGCAGGGCATCCGGGACTAGCGGGAGTCCGGATACGCAGTATTTT. Protein product: CASRASGTSGSPDTQYF.

DNA of the CDR3: TGTGCCAGCAGCGCCCTAGTCTACGAGCAGTACTTC. This sequence encodes CASSALVYEQYF. The gene calls are TRBV6-1 and TRBJ2-7, with D hard to call. The germline V and J ends were trimmed by 6 bases and 3 bases, with 9 bases remaining between them. Germline CDR1 is MNHNS and CDR2 is SASEGT. The CDR3 sequence is 12 residues long.

V and J are TRBV6-1 and TRBJ2-5; TRBD1 agrees at 7 bases. This CDR3 region has 14 residues. Germline CDR1 is MNHNS and CDR2 is SASEGT. V dropped 6 bases and J dropped 3; count of bases not matched to a gene: 7. The CDR3 loop reads CASRRHDREETQYF. CDR3 sequence (DNA): TGTGCCAGCAGACGCCACGACAGGGAAGAGACCCAGTACTTC.

This clonotype occurred many times. V is TRBV6-2 or TRBV6-3 and J is TRBJ2-6; TRBD2 aligns across 7 bases. V was pared by 6 bases and J by 0 bases, with 14 bases of the junction left unmatched. The CDR3 extends over 19 amino acids. Germline V gene lookup returns CDR1 MNHEY and CDR2 SVGEGT. The CDR3 reads CASSLGPGRDYSGANVLTF. The DNA of the CDR3 is TGTGCCAGCAGCCTAGGCCCGGGACGGGACTACTCTGGGGCCAACGTCCTGACTTTC.

This clonotype has more than one count but fewer than ten. The chain employs TRBV3-1 and TRBJ2-5; D unresolved. The V gene lost 6 bases and the J gene lost 5 bases, with 7 bases spanning the gap. Germline lookup yields CDR1 LGHDT and CDR2 YNNKEL (reference sequence). CDR3 length: 11 residues. DNA of the CDR3: TGTGCCAGCAGACTATCGGAGACCCAGTACTTC. Its protein is CASRLSETQYF.

The chain links TRBV29-1 to TRBJ2-1; D is undetermined. V shed 0 bases and J shed 5 bases, with 14 bases lying between them. In germline, CDR1 is SQVTM, CDR2 ANQGSEA. The CDR3 is made up of 15 amino acids. The CDR3 spells CSVEDGSLGDNEQFF. CDR3 in DNA: TGCAGCGTTGAAGATGGTAGCCTAGGCGACAATGAGCAGTTCTTC.

This clonotype was seen a handful of times. The chain employs TRBV20-1 and TRBJ1-2; D not certain. Trimming took off 7 bases at V and 1 base at J, with 13 bases between the two ends. The CDR3 spans 13 residues. CDR1 DFQATT and CDR2 SNEGSKA come from the germline V gene (reference sequence). CDR3 sequence: CSGEADGNYGYTF. The CDR3 nucleotides read TGCAGTGGGGAAGCGGACGGTAACTATGGCTACACCTTC.

This clonotype was recorded a few times. CDR3 protein: CASTNSGSEQYF. For the CDR3, the DNA is TGTGCCAGCACCAACAGCGGGAGCGAGCAGTACTTC. The rearrangement uses TRBV6-2 or TRBV6-3 and TRBJ2-7; TRBD2 matches at 8 bases. V dropped 7 bases and J dropped 6; count of bases not matched to a gene: 5. The CDR3 totals 12 residues. In germline, CDR1 is MNHEY, CDR2 SVGEGT.

The chain is built from TRBV6-2 or TRBV6-3 and TRBJ2-2; 8 bases line up with TRBD1. The CDR3 has 13 amino acids. CDR1 is MNHEY, CDR2 SVGEGT, per germline. Unmatched junction bases numbered 4, after V lost 9 bases and J lost 4 bases. The CDR3 is CASIRGPTGELFF. CDR3 in DNA: TGTGCCAGTATCAGGGGGCCCACCGGGGAGCTGTTTTTT.